This TCR beta chain was obtained from a study of blood T cell repertoires in COVID-19. Per the authors' pipeline: The authors estimated nucleated cell counts from reference gene primer amplification. Sequenced by immunoSEQ multiplex PCR; TCRdb stores in-frame clones only, minus some. V, J and clone size derive from that table, while D and trimming were established from the DNA sequence. In the table there are a few hundred thousand clones, roughly 84% of which are singletons. V dropped 6 bases and J dropped 5 bases, with 19 bases sitting between them. Germline V gene sequence: CDR1 MNHEY, CDR2 SVGAGI. This CDR3 is built from 15 residues.

This clonotype was obtained from a man in his fifties or sixties who had recovered from COVID-19. The sample was PBMCs or T cells enriched from blood (not recorded which). This chain connects TRBV6-5 to TRBJ1-1; D possibly corresponds to TRBD1 (5 bases). The chain's CDR3 is CASSDSPRRGTEAFF. The CDR3 DNA sequence: TGTGCCAGCAGCGACAGCCCTAGACGGGGGACTGAAGCTTTCTTT.